One and the same sample provided the 10 T cell receptor beta chains below, sequenced in a study of cytomegalovirus exposure and HLA in healthy donors. The protocol was immunoSEQ multiplex PCR, while the TCRdb copy is restricted to in-frame clones and leaves out a portion. The data show about 330,000 clones, with about 85% seen just once and roughly 1.2% held by the top ten. The sample comprised PBMCs. These receptors were collected from a woman aged 25 to 45 in good health and CMV-seropositive.

The chain uses TRBV2 and TRBJ2-5; 8 nucleotides agree with TRBD1. CDR1 is SNHLY and CDR2 is FYNNEI in the germline V gene. With 6 bases clipped from V and 5 bases from J, the junction kept 11 bases outside the gene matches. This CDR3 is 15 amino acids long. CDR3 loop: CASRRDRPGGETQYF. CDR3 in DNA: TGTGCCAGCAGGCGGGACAGGCCGGGTGGGGAGACCCAGTACTTC.

The chain links TRBV5-1 to TRBJ2-5, with D tentatively TRBD2 (5 bases). V was shortened by 0 bases and J by 7 bases, with 10 bases between the two germline ends. CDR3 length: 13 amino acids. From germline, CDR1 is SGHRS and CDR2 YFSETQ. This chain's CDR3 is CASSLGPSWTQYF. CDR3 sequence (DNA): TGCGCCAGCAGCTTGGGACCTAGCTGGACCCAGTACTTC.

The sample holds a few counts of this clone. V gene TRBV2 combines with J gene TRBJ2-2; 7 bases are shared with TRBD2. This CDR3 comprises 14 residues. Germline lookup yields CDR1 SNHLY and CDR2 FYNNEI. V was pared by 3 bases and J by 6 bases, with 4 bases of the junction left unmatched. CDR3 in DNA: TGTGCCAGCAGTGAGGAACGGGGGGCCGGGGAGCTGTTTTTT. As protein: CASSEERGAGELFF. The full variable domain, rest sourced from reference TRBV2 and TRBJ2-2, is EPEVTQTPSHQVTQMGQEVILRCVPISNHLYFYWYRQILGQKVEFLVSFYNNEISEKSEIFDDQFSVERPDGSNFTLKIRSTKLEDSAMYFCASSEERGAGELFFGEGSRLTVL.

Written as DNA, the CDR3 is TGTGCCAGCAGGCCCCCGGGTTCGTTCTACAATGAGCAGTTCTTC. Its translation: CASRPPGSFYNEQFF. The chain employs TRBV28 and TRBJ2-1; no clear D. V dropped 6 bases and J dropped 3 bases, with 15 bases sitting between them. Germline loops: CDR1 MDHEN, CDR2 SYDVKM. This CDR3 has 15 amino acids.

V usage is TRBV9 and J usage is TRBJ2-7, with 10 bases identical to TRBD2. The germline CDR1 and CDR2 sequences are SGDLS and YYNGEE. This CDR3 has 13 amino acids. J gave up 6 bases and V 6 bases, and 6 bases lay outside the gene matches. The CDR3 reads CASTLGLATEQYF. The CDR3 bases are TGTGCCAGCACCCTGGGACTAGCGACCGAGCAGTACTTC.

This sequence joins TRBV27 and TRBJ1-1, with D possibly TRBD1 on 5 matching bases. This CDR3 is 13 amino acids long. Germline loops: CDR1 MNHEY, CDR2 SMNVEV (reference sequence). V was shortened by 5 bases and J by 5 bases, with 12 bases between the two germline ends. CDR3 bases: TGTGCCAGCAGTCGACCAGGGTGGACTGAAGCTTTCTTT. As protein: CASSRPGWTEAFF.

This rearrangement joins TRBV4-3 to TRBJ2-7, with TRBD1 matching 10 bases. Germline V CDR1 and CDR2: LGHNA, YSLEER. There are 15 residues in the CDR3. V shed 4 bases, J shed 4 bases, and the junction held 7 bases outside the gene matches. CDR3 protein: CASSPSGTGVYEQYF. The DNA for the CDR3 is TGCGCCAGCAGCCCAAGTGGGACAGGGGTGTACGAGCAGTACTTC.

The rearrangement joins TRBV5-1 to TRBJ1-1; a weak D match, TRBD1 (6 bases). Looked up from germline, CDR1 is SGHRS and CDR2 is YFSETQ. With 8 bases removed from V and 3 bases from J, the gap between germline ends came to 17 bases. The CDR3 covers 14 residues. In nucleotides, the CDR3 is TGCGCCAGTTCTTCAGTCAGGGGCGACACTGAAGCTTTCTTT. Amino acid sequence: CASSSVRGDTEAFF.

J is TRBJ2-7 and V is TRBV6-1, with 7 bases aligning to TRBD2. The CDR3 is 15 residues long. Germline CDR1 and CDR2: MNHNS and SASEGT. With V trimmed by 2 bases and J by 7 bases, 11 bases remained unmatched. This chain's CDR3 is CASSELSGVGGEQYF. DNA of the CDR3: TGTGCCAGCAGTGAACTAAGCGGAGTGGGGGGGGAGCAGTACTTC.

On this clone: A junction end diverges from the germline sequence, so it may reflect a read error. The chain combines TRBV28 with TRBJ1-2, with 9 positions matching TRBD1. Germline assignment: CDR1 MDHEN and CDR2 SYDVKM. The CDR3 length is 13 residues. CDR3 sequence (DNA): TGTGCCAGCAGTCACCGGGGACAGGGATTCCCAAACTTC. This encodes CASSHRGQGFPNF.